These T cell receptor beta chains were read from a single sample in a study of cytotoxic CD8 clonotypes in ibrutinib-treated CLL. Data came from immunoSEQ multiplex PCR; TCRdb stores just in-frame clones and leaves some out. The sample contains more than 200,000 clones, about three quarters of which appear only once. The source was PBMCs, collected after 24 months of ibrutinib treatment. The source of these receptors is a human donor with chronic lymphocytic leukemia. Both conserved end residues are part of each CDR3.

>TRBJ2-5|TRBV11-2
CASSLDLSLGPHGTQYF
>TRBJ2-6|TRBV7-9
CASNARALPHSGANVLTF
>TRBJ2-7|TRBV5-1
CASSLLDARNYEQYF
>TRBJ2-2|TRBV5-1
CASSLGLANTGELFF
>TRBJ2-4|TRBV7-3
CASSSGYGDIQYF
>TRBJ1-2|TRBV7-9
CASSSPLPLDLGDYGYTF
>TRBJ2-1|TRBV19
CASSIVWGSTYNEQFF
>TRBJ1-2|TRBV5-6
CASSWGQGSNYGYTF
>TRBJ2-3|TRBV4-1
CASSFEQASRTDTQYF
>TRBJ2-3|TRBV18
CASSPRLAEGTDTQYF
>TRBJ2-5|TRBV30
CAWGGNEETQYF
>TRBJ1-1|TRBV7-9
CAITLPREMNTEAFF
>TRBJ2-6|TRBV27
CASKRTSRSPGANVLTF
>TRBJ1-1|TRBV7-9
CASSLVLMNTEAFF
>TRBJ2-7|TRBV28
CASRGRSYEQYF
>TRBJ2-1|TRBV10-3
CAIMGSLGEQFF
>TRBJ1-4|TRBV7-9
CASSAEQGKVEKLFF
>TRBJ1-2|TRBV2
CASSGTDSNYGYTF
>TRBJ2-1|TRBV28
CASSLPDLSYNEQFF
>TRBJ2-4|TRBV6-1
CASGGGWWQNIQYF
>TRBJ2-3|TRBV9
CASSASGSLTDTQYF
>TRBJ1-1|TRBV4-1
CASSQEGVGDTEAFF
>TRBJ1-5|TRBV30
CAWSPPPGANQPQHF
>TRBJ2-3|TRBV25-1
CASSKRAEDTQYF
>TRBJ2-1|TRBV5-1
CASSDDLNEQFF
>TRBJ2-3|TRBV19
CASSRGPLQYF
>TRBJ2-7|TRBV7-9
CASSLGTSGSYF
>TRBJ1-1|TRBV6-5
CASRNQAEAFF
>TRBJ1-1|TRBV5-1
CASSSLTQGLNTEAFF
>TRBJ2-7|TRBV7-9
CASSLIEGGEQYF
>TRBJ2-7|TRBV6-5
CASSDHQKIYEQYF
>TRBJ2-3|TRBV25-1
CASSEQGGAGPTDTQYF
>TRBJ2-1|TRBV5-1
CASSTGLAGGTSYNEQFF
>TRBJ1-5|TRBV7-9
CASSTVGGPQHF
>TRBJ2-7|TRBV5-1
CASSLGVVTLEQYF
>TRBJ2-5|TRBV29-1
CSVTGQEQETQYF
>TRBJ2-3|TRBV29-1
CSVDGEDTQYF
>TRBJ2-1|TRBV9
CASSVGAAGATNEQFF
>TRBJ2-2|TRBV28
CASSTSGRSNTGELFF
>TRBJ2-3|TRBV28
CASSLQDRLHTDTQYF
>TRBJ2-5|TRBV9
CASSVEAEQQETQYF
>TRBJ2-7|TRBV30
CACQGVSYEQYF
>TRBJ1-2|TRBV19
CASSIWTIAYNYGYTF
>TRBJ1-1|TRBV18
CASSPARVNTEAFF
>TRBJ1-1|TRBV19
CASSLTRANTEAFF